The entry that follows covers one T cell receptor (beta chain) sequence. This specimen belongs to a study of blood T cell repertoires in COVID-19. TCRdb's table, derived via immunoSEQ multiplex PCR, lists solely in-frame clones and lacks some. The sample lists 150,000 or so clones; 70% to 90% were seen once. V was shortened by 4 bases and J by 7 bases, with 15 bases between the two germline ends. The V gene's germline CDR1 is SGHNT and CDR2 YYREEE (reference sequence). This CDR3 is 13 amino acids long. The receptor comes from an older woman with COVID-19, enrolled during active disease. Sequencing was performed on peripheral blood. J is TRBJ2-7 and V is TRBV5-4; no definite D call. The DNA for the CDR3 is TGTGCCAGCAGCCAATACAGTACTCAGGAGCAGTACTTC. Its translation is CASSQYSTQEQYF.